The 9 T cell receptor beta chains below were found in one sample sequenced in a study of long-term antiretroviral therapy in people with HIV. With survey level as its setting, the immunoSEQ assay was v3.0. Measured with immunoSEQ multiplex PCR; TCRdb has only the in-frame clones, and not every one. The data hold 20,000 to 25,000 clones, with approximately 95% observed a single time. The specimen was unsorted PBMCs, collected 7.6 years after starting antiretroviral therapy. The source is a woman between 40 and 55 years old with HIV.

This clone has a handful of counts. Sequence at one end of the junction differs from germline and may be a read error. V usage is TRBV7-7 and J usage is TRBJ2-1, with D possibly matching TRBD2 (5 bases). The CDR3 spans 13 residues. Germline assignment: CDR1 SSHAT and CDR2 FNYEAQ (reference sequence). The CDR3 protein is CASSLGLDNEQFF. Written as DNA, the CDR3 is TGTGCTAGCAGCTTAGGACTGGACAATGAGCAGTTCTTC.

The chain joins TRBV7-9 to TRBJ2-3; no clear D gene. From germline, CDR1 is SEHNR and CDR2 FQNEAQ (reference sequence). The CDR3 length is 11 residues. V lost 5 bases and J lost 8, with 8 bases in between. Here the CDR3 DNA reads TGTGCCAGCAGCGCCACGGGTACGCAGTATTTT. Translating it yields CASSATGTQYF. Based on the CDR3 plus reference TRBV7-9 and TRBJ2-3, the full variable domain is DTGVSQNPRHKITKRGQNVTFRCDPISEHNRLYWYRQTLGQGPEFLTYFQNEAQLEKSRLLSDRFSAERPKGSFSTLEIQRTEQGDSAMYLCASSATGTQYFGPGTRLTVL.

The chain uses TRBV19 and TRBJ2-1; D remains unclear. CDR3 size: 15 residues. V was cut by 3 bases and J by 4 bases, with 13 bases left in between. Germline V gene lookup returns CDR1 LNHDA and CDR2 SQIVND (reference sequence). CDR3 DNA sequence: TGTGCCAGTAGTATCCTGACGAGCCCATACAATGAGCAGTTCTTC. It is translated as CASSILTSPYNEQFF.

V and J are TRBV9 and TRBJ2-2; 10 bases line up with TRBD2. In germline, CDR1 is SGDLS, CDR2 YYNGEE. V trimming: 4 bases; J trimming: 3 bases; junction bases outside the gene matches: 3. This CDR3 spans 15 amino acids. The CDR3, as DNA: TGTGCCAGCAGCCCTAGCGGGGGTTACACCGGGGAGCTGTTTTTT. Its protein is CASSPSGGYTGELFF.

The chain joins TRBV4-3 to TRBJ2-1, with 7 bases matching TRBD2. Germline V gene data show CDR1 as LGHNA and CDR2 as YSLEER. V gave up 0 bases and J gave up 7 bases; unmatched junction bases: 9. This CDR3 has 16 amino acids. The CDR3 spells CASSQDSLAVVNEQFF. As DNA, the CDR3 is TGCGCCAGCAGCCAAGATTCTCTAGCGGTTGTGAATGAGCAGTTCTTC.

The V gene is TRBV18, the J gene TRBJ1-2; D is perhaps TRBD1 (6 bases). Germline CDR1 is KGHSH and CDR2 is LQKENI. The CDR3 is made up of 15 amino acids. With 2 bases removed from V and 3 bases from J, the gap between germline ends came to 13 bases. Here the CDR3 reads CASSPSGEGDYGYTF. CDR3 nucleotides: TGTGCCAGCTCACCATCAGGGGAAGGGGACTATGGCTACACCTTC.

The gene calls are TRBV5-1 and TRBJ2-1; D possibly corresponds to TRBD1 (5 bases). This CDR3 is built from 19 residues. Germline V gene sequence: CDR1 SGHRS, CDR2 YFSETQ. Trimming removed 4 bases at V and 8 bases at J, with 31 bases between. The CDR3 sequence is CASSPVLTSLLLGPDEQFF. CDR3 DNA sequence: TGCGCCAGCAGCCCGGTCCTAACCTCCCTTCTCTTGGGGCCGGATGAGCAGTTCTTC.

The count of this clone is one. The chain is built from TRBV6-1 and TRBJ1-6, with D perhaps matching TRBD1 (5 bases). Germline-derived CDR1 and CDR2 are MNHNS and SASEGT. V gave up 5 bases and J gave up 0 bases, with 8 bases separating them. This CDR3 comprises 15 residues. Here the CDR3 DNA reads TGTGCCAGCAGTACGGGGCTCTCCTATAATTCACCCCTCCACTTT. This translates into CASSTGLSYNSPLHF.

The CDR3, as DNA: TGTGCCAGTAGTAGGACAGGGGAGAGCACAGATACGCAGTATTTT. Its protein is CASSRTGESTDTQYF. The chain employs TRBV19 and TRBJ2-3; the match to TRBD1 covers 9 bases. The CDR3 contains 15 residues. Trimming cost V 4 bases and J 0 bases; bases outside gene matches: 2. Germline values: CDR1 LNHDA, CDR2 SQIVND (reference sequence).